The present T cell receptor beta chain was sequenced within a study of CD8+CD57+ T cells in acquired aplastic anemia. On the study more broadly: Average DNA yield from sorted CD4+ and CD8+ cells was approximately 3 ug.

Profiling that covered TCR beta VDJ and CDR3 relied on genomic DNA as its template. TCRdb re-called the reads through MiXCR, storing one row per CDR3 protein. In the table there are approximately 200,000 distinct CDR3 sequences, 55% to 70% of which are singletons. Points from the study as a whole: Researchers reported that CD8+ Simpson's diversity was not significantly different in patients versus controls. Roughly 31 CD8+ CDR3 sequences were shared between patients and controls.

This clonotype was seen just once. The antigen is undetermined. CDR1 is WNHNN and CDR2 is SYGVQD in the germline V gene (reference sequence). The CDR3 consists of 17 residues. The V and J ends lost 8 bases and 3 bases, in that order; junction bases with no gene match: 14. This TCR derives from a human donor with severe aplastic anemia or a healthy control (not recorded which). The chain recombines TRBV10-1 with TRBJ1-1; 11 bases agree with TRBD1. Sequencing used sorted CD4+, CD8+, or CD8+CD57+ T cells (not recorded which) from PBMCs. CDR3 amino acids: CASPKGTGGREDTEAFF. In nucleotides, the CDR3 is TGCGCCAGCCCCAAAGGGACAGGGGGAAGGGAAGACACTGAAGCTTTCTTT.